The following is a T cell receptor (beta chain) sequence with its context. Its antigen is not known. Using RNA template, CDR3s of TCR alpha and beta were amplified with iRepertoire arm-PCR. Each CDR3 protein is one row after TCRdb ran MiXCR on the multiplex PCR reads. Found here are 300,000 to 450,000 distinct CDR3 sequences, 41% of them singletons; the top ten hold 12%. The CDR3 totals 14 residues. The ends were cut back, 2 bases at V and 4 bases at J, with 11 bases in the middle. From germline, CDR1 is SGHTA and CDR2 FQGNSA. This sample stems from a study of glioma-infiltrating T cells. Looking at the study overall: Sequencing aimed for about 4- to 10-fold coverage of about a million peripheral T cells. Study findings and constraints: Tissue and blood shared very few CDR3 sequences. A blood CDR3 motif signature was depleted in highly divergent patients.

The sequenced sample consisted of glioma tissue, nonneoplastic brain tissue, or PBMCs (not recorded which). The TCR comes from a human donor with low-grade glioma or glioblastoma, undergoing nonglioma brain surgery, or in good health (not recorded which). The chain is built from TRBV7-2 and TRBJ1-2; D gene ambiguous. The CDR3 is CASSLWEGPYGYTF. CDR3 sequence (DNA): TGTGCCAGCAGCTTATGGGAGGGCCCCTATGGCTACACCTTC.